This T cell receptor (beta chain) was sequenced in a study of blood T cell repertoires in COVID-19. Across the whole study: The study drew acute and convalescent COVID-19 samples from the United States, Italy and Spain. T cells, B-cell-depleted T cells, or PBMCs provided the cDNA or gDNA that served as material.

The CDR3 loop spans 12 amino acids. Germline V lookup: CDR1 GTSNPN, CDR2 SVGIG (reference sequence). Between the trimmed V and J ends, which lost 2 bases and 7 bases, there was a span of 11 bases. Original methodology: Amplification of reference gene primers was used by the study to estimate nucleated cell counts. Method: immunoSEQ multiplex PCR; TCRdb's copy keeps in-frame clones and lacks some. That table supplies the V and J calls and clone size; D and trimming were determined from the DNA. Among under 300,000 clones, 86% were seen once, and the ten largest hold over 2%. In its sample, this clone was seen a few times.

The receptor comes from a man aged 25-45 years who had recovered from COVID-19. The chain carries TRBV30 and TRBJ1-2; D gene unclear. What was sequenced was peripheral blood. In nucleotides, the CDR3 is TGTGCCTGGAGTACCTCAGGTGCTGGCTACACCTTC. This translates into CAWSTSGAGYTF.